This T cell receptor (beta chain) was profiled in a study of blood T cell repertoires in COVID-19 (TCRdb year 2020). About the full investigation: Samples covering the acute and convalescent phases of COVID-19 were provided by collaborators in the United States, Italy and Spain. Where available, HLA class I and class II types were obtained from metadata supplied by the sample provider rather than from assay-based typing. The samples were drawn from the first 160 participants of the ongoing ImmuneRACE study and from 950 to 1,500 subjects provided by 6 global collaborators. The material from the prospective study consisted of cDNA or gDNA derived from T cells, B-cell-depleted T cells, or PBMCs. Nearly every sample came with metadata listing a de-identified subject ID, COVID-19 status, age in years and sex. Deeply sampled blood TCRbeta repertoires from subjects exposed to, actively infected with, or recovered from COVID-19 were included in the dataset. The repertoires were made available in a free public database intended to serve as a resource for research on the immune response to SARS-CoV-2. Study-wide conclusions, independent of this receptor: The quantity of clinical and demographic metadata differed by source and by participant and was supplied without curation.

The collaborating institutions used their own protocols to collect whole blood in K2EDTA tubes. Collaborator samples were shipped for TCRbeta analysis as frozen whole blood, isolated PBMCs, or DNA extracted from either sample type. TCRbeta CDR3 regions were amplified from genomic DNA using the immunoSEQ Assay, a bias-controlled multiplex PCR. Turning to the authors' computational methods: Within the assay, amplification of reference gene primers was used to estimate how many nucleated cells each sample contained. To quantify the absolute abundance of each unique TCRbeta CDR3 rearrangement, sequence reads were collapsed and filtered. For each sample, productive Simpson clonality was calculated by taking the square root of Simpson's diversity index across productive rearrangements. TCRdb retrieved this table from immuneACCESS and kept in-frame rearrangements only. Not all clones are present; in checked studies, unresolved V genes account for under half, and no reason is known for the remainder. D and trimming come from the DNA, and the V and J calls and clone size come from that table. The sample table lists approximately 72,000 clones, approximately 81% of them with a count of one. In total, the top ten clones hold more than 7% of the sample.

Regarding this clone: Its antigen is unknown. Per-nucleotide qualities are absent, and no much larger clonotype sits a single base away.

CDR3 length: 12 amino acids, cysteine to phenylalanine. The retained sequence is limited to the CDR3, 36 bases, with the frame set at the first base. V was cut back by 7 bases and J by 4 bases, leaving a gap of 10 bases between them. The clonotype was recovered from a man in his forties or fifties with active COVID-19. Sequencing was done on a sample of peripheral blood. The chain is assembled from TRBV12-3 or TRBV12-4 and TRBJ1-2; the D segment could be TRBD1, given 5 matching bases. The CDR3 sequence is CASTGGSYGYTF. Read as DNA, the sequence is TGTGCCAGCACCGGGGGGAGCTATGGCTACACCTTC.